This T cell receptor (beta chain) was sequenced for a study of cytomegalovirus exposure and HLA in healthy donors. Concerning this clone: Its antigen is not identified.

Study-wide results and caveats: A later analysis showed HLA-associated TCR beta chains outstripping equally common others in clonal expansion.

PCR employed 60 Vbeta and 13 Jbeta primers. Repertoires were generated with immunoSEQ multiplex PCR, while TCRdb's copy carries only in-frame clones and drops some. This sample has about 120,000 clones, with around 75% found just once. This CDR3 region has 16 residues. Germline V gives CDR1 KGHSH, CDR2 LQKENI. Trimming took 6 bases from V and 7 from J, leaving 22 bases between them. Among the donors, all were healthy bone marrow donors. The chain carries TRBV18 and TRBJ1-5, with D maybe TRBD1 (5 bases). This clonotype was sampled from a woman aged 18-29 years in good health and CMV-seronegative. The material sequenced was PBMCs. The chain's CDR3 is CASSHKGTRAGQPQHF. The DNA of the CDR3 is TGTGCCAGCTCTCACAAAGGGACGAGGGCGGGGCAGCCCCAGCATTTT.